This T cell receptor beta chain was recovered during a study of blood T cell repertoires in COVID-19. Overall study: The United States, Italy and Spain provided the acute and convalescent COVID-19 samples.

The CDR3 extends over 15 amino acids. Trimming shortened V by 5 bases and J by 7 bases, and 20 bases separated the two germline ends. Germline V lookup: CDR1 SGHAT, CDR2 FQNNGV. TCRdb's table, derived via immunoSEQ multiplex PCR, lists solely in-frame clones and lacks some. The data show fewer than 250,000 clones, 83% seen once. Sequencing input: peripheral blood. The sequence was obtained from a woman between 45 and 60 years old with acute or convalescent COVID-19. This rearrangement joins TRBV11-2 to TRBJ1-2; D may be TRBD1 (6 bases). CDR3 DNA: TGTGCCAGCAGCCCCCCAGGGGCAGGGCGGGCTGGCTACACCTTC. Translating it yields CASSPPGAGRAGYTF. Using reference TRBV11-2 and TRBJ1-2 for the parts outside the CDR3, the full variable domain is EAGVAQSPRYKIIEKRQSVAFWCNPISGHATLYWYQQILGQGPKLLIQFQNNGVVDDSQLPKDRFSAERLKGVDSTLKIQPAKLEDSAVYLCASSPPGAGRAGYTFGSGTRLTVV.